These 5 T cell receptor beta chains came from one sample sequenced in a study of spatial heterogeneity in lung cancer. Study-wide results and caveats: Higher tumor mutation counts went along with higher counts of expanded intratumoral alpha and beta TCRs.

Time point of the sample: sample taken at primary tumor resection. These receptors have no known antigen. MiXCR, applied by TCRdb to the 5' RACE reads, yields one record per CDR3 protein. The sample has approximately 9,500 distinct CDR3 sequences; approximately 8% are singletons. Here the sequenced sample was lung tumor tissue, taken at surgery. The receptors here all came from a male donor with early-stage non-small cell lung cancer.

This clonotype is labeled as medium-sized. CDR3 in DNA: TGTGCCAGCAGCCAAGACCCGGGACAGGGGTATTACGAGCAGTACTTC. As protein: CASSQDPGQGYYEQYF. This chain connects TRBV3-1 to TRBJ2-7; 10 bases fit TRBD1. This CDR3 has 16 amino acids. V shed 0 bases and J 4 bases; nucleotides not matched to a gene: 6. Looked up from germline, CDR1 is LGHDT and CDR2 is YNNKEL (reference sequence).

This clonotype has a count of ten or more. Here the CDR3 DNA reads TGTGCCAGCAGCACCGGAGGCCCCCTAGGCACCTTC. This sequence encodes CASSTGGPLGTF. The rearrangement uses TRBV5-6 and TRBJ1-2; no definite D call. V lost 4 bases, J lost 13 bases, and 17 bases lay in between. The CDR3 runs to 12 residues. Germline V lookup: CDR1 SGHDT, CDR2 YYEEEE.

By its share, this clonotype is medium-sized. This sequence joins TRBV12-3 or TRBV12-4 and TRBJ1-6; no clear D. This CDR3 contains 12 residues. Trimming stripped 4 bases from V and 7 bases from J, with 5 bases between. The CDR3 nucleotides read TGTGCCAGCAGTTCTTTCAATTCACCCCTCCACTTT. Residues: CASSSFNSPLHF.

This clonotype appeared many times. The chain combines TRBV2 with TRBJ2-1, with 8 bases matching TRBD1. CDR1 and CDR2 from the germline V gene are SNHLY and FYNNEI. Trimming took 3 bases from V and 6 from J; bases not matched to a gene: 10. This CDR3 is 16 amino acids long. The CDR3 nucleotides are TGTGCCAGCAGTGACACCCGGCGGACAGGGACCAATGAGCAGTTCTTC. Translating it yields CASSDTRRTGTNEQFF.

This clonotype showed up many times. The chain employs TRBV29-1 and TRBJ1-1, with 9 positions matching TRBD1. Germline-derived CDR1 and CDR2 are SQVTM and ANQGSEA. Germline trimming cut 7 bases from V and 4 bases from J; bases unmatched to any gene: 10. This CDR3 is 14 amino acids long. The CDR3 coding sequence is TGCAGCGCTACACAGGGGGCGCGAGGCACTGAAGCTTTCTTT. Translation gives CSATQGARGTEAFF.